This entry lists 25 T cell receptor beta chains sequenced from one sample in a study of blood T cell repertoires in COVID-19. Produced via immunoSEQ multiplex PCR; TCRdb's table is partial and in-frame only. The top ten clones hold 3.3% of a sample with 250,000 or so clones, roughly 77% of them seen once. The specimen was peripheral blood. Receptor source: a woman of 80 years or more with acute or convalescent COVID-19.

V and J are TRBV7-2 and TRBJ1-6, with 7 bases that match TRBD1. Trimming at V came to 6 bases and at J to 5 bases, leaving 7 bases not matched to a gene. This CDR3 is 15 amino acids long. Germline V gene lookup returns CDR1 SGHTA and CDR2 FQGNSA. Written as DNA, the CDR3 is TGTGCCAGCAGGCGTAACAGGGGAGATAATTCACCCCTCCACTTT. The encoded protein is CASRRNRGDNSPLHF.

V and J are TRBV7-2 and TRBJ1-6; 9 bases fit TRBD1. V lost 4 bases, J lost 8 bases, and 0 bases stayed unmatched. CDR3 length: 13 amino acids. The germline gives CDR1 SGHTA, CDR2 FQGNSA. CDR3 protein: CASSWTGDSPLHF. DNA for the CDR3: TGTGCCAGCAGCTGGACAGGGGATTCACCCCTCCACTTT.

This chain joins TRBV20-1 and TRBJ2-5, with unresolved D. The length of the CDR3 is 14 residues. V was pared by 3 bases and J by 5 bases, with 16 bases between. Germline assignment: CDR1 DFQATT and CDR2 SNEGSKA (reference sequence). The CDR3 region has the DNA TGCAGTGCTAGTAACCCCAACGGCAGGGAGACCCAGTACTTC. Protein product: CSASNPNGRETQYF.

The genes are TRBV7-9 and TRBJ2-7; 10 bases agree with TRBD1. V lost 1 base, J lost 3 bases, and 3 bases stayed unmatched. The germline gives CDR1 SEHNR, CDR2 FQNEAQ (reference sequence). This CDR3 contains 15 residues. CDR3 amino acids: CASSLGGTGDYEQYF. CDR3 sequence (DNA): TGTGCCAGCAGCTTAGGGGGGACAGGGGACTACGAGCAGTACTTC.

J is TRBJ2-7 and V is TRBV6-5, with D possibly matching TRBD1 (5 bases). Trimming pared 6 bases from V and 6 bases from J, leaving 15 bases between. The CDR3 has 13 residues. Per the germline V gene, CDR1 is MNHEY and CDR2 is SVGAGI. CDR3 in amino acids: CASRDMVRREQYF. The CDR3 DNA sequence: TGTGCCAGCAGGGACATGGTTCGCCGCGAGCAGTACTTC.

This clone is a singleton in its sample. In the same sample, other DNA sequences code for this CDR3. V usage is TRBV18 and J usage is TRBJ2-7; 9 bases match TRBD1. CDR3 size: 14 residues. The ends lost 3 bases at V and 1 base at J; junction bases unmatched: 1. Germline V lookup: CDR1 KGHSH, CDR2 LQKENI. The DNA of the CDR3 is TGTGCCAGCTCACCGGACAGGGGTTCCTACGAGCAGTACTTC. Amino acids: CASSPDRGSYEQYF.

The genes are TRBV6-5 and TRBJ1-4; no reliable D call. Germline V CDR1 and CDR2: MNHEY, SVGAGI. The length of the CDR3 is 14 residues. Trimming shortened V by 7 bases and J by 5 bases, and 14 bases separated the two germline ends. CDR3 in DNA: TGTGCCAGCACCTGGGCCGATACGAATGAAAAACTGTTTTTT. Its protein is CASTWADTNEKLFF.

The chain uses TRBV6-5 and TRBJ1-5; D ambiguous. V lost 6 bases and J 2 bases, leaving 14 bases between the germline ends. The germline CDR1 and CDR2 sequences are MNHEY and SVGAGI. The CDR3 is 15 residues long. CDR3 sequence: CASRDGEIGNQPQHF. Written as DNA, the CDR3 is TGTGCCAGCAGGGATGGAGAAATTGGCAATCAGCCCCAGCATTTT.

The chain is built from TRBV10-2 and TRBJ1-2; 7 bases fit TRBD1. Germline V gives CDR1 WSHSY, CDR2 SAAADI. V dropped 5 bases and J dropped 5; count of bases not matched to a gene: 5. This CDR3 comprises 13 residues. CDR3: CASSTGVRYGYTF. The CDR3 region has the DNA TGCGCCAGCAGTACAGGGGTTCGGTATGGCTACACCTTC.

The chain links TRBV2 to TRBJ1-2; 7 bases agree with TRBD1. This CDR3 spans 12 amino acids. Germline trimming cut 8 bases from V and 5 bases from J; bases unmatched to any gene: 5. Germline V gene lookup returns CDR1 SNHLY and CDR2 FYNNEI. For the CDR3, the DNA is TGTGCCAGCCTGACAGGGACTTATGGCTACACCTTC. Translating it yields CASLTGTYGYTF.

This CDR3 reads CASSLEAGGHNEQFF. The CDR3 coding sequence is TGTGCCAGCAGTCTTGAAGCGGGAGGTCACAATGAGCAGTTCTTC. V is TRBV6-4 and J is TRBJ2-1; 9 bases are a match to TRBD2. V was clipped by 5 bases and J by 5 bases; unmatched bases: 7. Per the germline V gene, CDR1 is MRHNA and CDR2 is SNTAGT. The CDR3 totals 15 residues.

This chain connects TRBV6-6 to TRBJ2-1; TRBD2 aligns across 14 bases. The CDR3 has 22 amino acids. After removal of 5 bases from V and 2 bases from J, the junction contained 20 bases not matched to a gene. Germline lookup yields CDR1 MNHNY and CDR2 SVGAGI (reference sequence). The CDR3 nucleotides read TGTGCCAGCAGTCGGACAGGGAACCCCGGGACTAGCGGGAGAGTTACCTACAATGAGCAGTTCTTC. Translated, it gives CASSRTGNPGTSGRVTYNEQFF.

This chain joins TRBV7-3 and TRBJ1-1; the D gene is possibly TRBD1 (5 bases). The length of the CDR3 is 13 residues. Per the germline V gene, CDR1 is SGHTA and CDR2 is FQGTGA. Deletions cut 2 bases from V and 8 bases from J, with 12 bases between. Written as DNA, the CDR3 is TGTGCCAGCAGCTTATACCCCAGGGCGGAAGCTTTCTTT. This sequence encodes CASSLYPRAEAFF. Full variable domain (missing parts from reference TRBV7-3 and TRBJ1-1): GAGVSQTPSNKVTEKGKYVELRCDPISGHTALYWYRQSLGQGPEFLIYFQGTGAADDSGLPNDRFFAVRPEGSVSTLKIQRTERGDSAVYLCASSLYPRAEAFFGQGTRLTVV.

The genes are TRBV2 and TRBJ1-6; D possibly corresponds to TRBD1 (6 bases). CDR3 length equals 15 residues. The V end lost 4 bases, the J end lost 4 bases, and 11 bases lay between the germline ends. Germline V gives CDR1 SNHLY, CDR2 FYNNEI. The CDR3 loop reads CASSAQGLYNSPLHF. Here the CDR3 DNA reads TGTGCCAGCAGTGCCCAGGGGTTATATAATTCACCCCTCCACTTT.

This sequence joins TRBV7-9 and TRBJ2-7; 7 bases align to TRBD1. From germline, CDR1 is SEHNR and CDR2 FQNEAQ (reference sequence). V shed 5 bases and J 2 bases; nucleotides not matched to a gene: 3. The CDR3 is 13 residues long. CDR3 DNA sequence: TGTGCCAGCAGCCGACAGGGAACCTACGAGCAGTACTTC. It yields the protein CASSRQGTYEQYF.

The chain has TRBV7-9 and TRBJ2-1; 10 nucleotides agree with TRBD2. The CDR3 extends over 16 amino acids. The V gene's germline CDR1 is SEHNR and CDR2 FQNEAQ (reference sequence). Trimming cost V 5 bases and J 9 bases; bases outside gene matches: 13. CDR3 region: CASSPRGLAGVAEQFF. CDR3 DNA: TGTGCCAGCAGCCCCCGAGGCCTAGCGGGAGTAGCTGAGCAGTTCTTC.

The rearrangement uses TRBV6-5 and TRBJ2-5, with a possible D match to TRBD1 (6 bases). V was trimmed by 0 bases and J by 2 bases, leaving 10 bases between them. The CDR3 runs 15 residues. Germline CDR1 MNHEY, CDR2 SVGAGI. The CDR3 nucleotides are TGTGCCAGCAGTTACTCGACAGGACGACAAGAGACCCAGTACTTC. Its translation is CASSYSTGRQETQYF.

The rearrangement links TRBV11-2 to TRBJ2-5, with 9 bases lining up with TRBD2. This CDR3 region has 17 residues. The germline CDR1 and CDR2 sequences are SGHAT and FQNNGV. Losses at the gene ends were 5 bases for V and 5 bases for J; bases not matched to a gene: 15. This chain's CDR3 is CASSLRQTRGTSETQYF. CDR3 nucleotide sequence: TGTGCCAGCAGCCTACGACAAACGCGCGGGACTAGCGAGACCCAGTACTTC.

The CDR3 reads CASSGSVDTQYF. In DNA form, the CDR3 reads TGTGCCAGCAGCGGGTCGGTGGATACGCAGTATTTT. The J gene is TRBJ2-3, the V gene TRBV6-5; D uncertain. The CDR3 loop spans 12 amino acids. V was clipped by 6 bases and J by 6 bases, with 10 bases between them. Germline-derived CDR1 and CDR2 are MNHEY and SVGAGI.

The chain joins TRBV28 to TRBJ2-1; the match to TRBD2 covers 10 bases. The CDR3 runs to 20 residues. The germline CDR1 and CDR2 sequences are MDHEN and SYDVKM. Germline trimming cut 8 bases from V and 0 bases from J; bases unmatched to any gene: 19. The CDR3 DNA reads as TGTGCCAGCGGACAAATAACGGGTAGCGGGGGGCTACGCTCCTACAATGAGCAGTTCTTC. Its translation is CASGQITGSGGLRSYNEQFF.

The genes are TRBV18 and TRBJ1-1; TRBD1 agrees at 8 bases. V lost 5 bases, J lost 7 bases, and 9 bases stayed unmatched. Germline lookup yields CDR1 KGHSH and CDR2 LQKENI. The CDR3 totals 14 residues. CDR3 DNA sequence: TGTGCCAGCTCAACCGGACAGGGTAGTGGTGAAGCTTTCTTT. It translates to CASSTGQGSGEAFF.

In DNA form, the CDR3 reads TGTGCCAGCAATAAGCGGGAGGTAATATATGAGCAGTTCTTC. Translated, it gives CASNKREVIYEQFF. The chain has TRBV2 and TRBJ2-1, with TRBD2 identical over 9 bases. The J segment lost 8 bases and the V segment lost 7 bases, leaving 9 bases of the junction unmatched. From germline, CDR1 is SNHLY and CDR2 FYNNEI. The CDR3 extends over 14 amino acids.

V usage is TRBV5-8 and J usage is TRBJ1-4, with D possibly matching TRBD1 (6 bases). V dropped 2 bases and J dropped 4 bases, with 9 bases sitting between them. Germline assignment: CDR1 SGHTS and CDR2 YDEGEE. This CDR3 spans 14 amino acids. The CDR3 nucleotides are TGTGCCAGCAGCTTACAGGGAAATAATGAAAAACTGTTTTTT. It specifies CASSLQGNNEKLFF.

The CDR3 DNA is TGTGCCAGCAGCTCCCGAGGACTAGCGGGGGGCTTTGGGGAGCAGTTCTTC. It specifies CASSSRGLAGGFGEQFF. This sequence joins TRBV7-2 and TRBJ2-1; TRBD2 aligns across 14 bases. The CDR3 is 17 amino acids. The trim removed 4 bases at V and 10 bases at J, leaving 12 bases unmatched. Germline V gives CDR1 SGHTA, CDR2 FQGNSA.

The chain couples TRBV27 to TRBJ1-5, with 8 bases identical to TRBD1. This CDR3 has 18 amino acids. CDR1 and CDR2 from the germline V gene are MNHEY and SMNVEV (reference sequence). V trimming: 5 bases; J trimming: 5 bases; junction bases outside the gene matches: 17. CDR3: CASSPEPPWQGAHQPQHF. CDR3 DNA: TGTGCCAGCAGTCCTGAGCCGCCATGGCAGGGGGCTCATCAGCCCCAGCATTTT.